A selection of T cell receptor beta chains follows, all from one sample in a study of CXCR3-negative and CXCR3-positive naive CD8 T cells. TCRdb processed the 5' RACE reads again and assigns one entry to each CDR3 protein, with no DNA. The sample totals roughly 140,000 distinct CDR3 sequences. The sample consisted of naive CXCR3+ CD8+ T cells from blood. All receptors come from a human donor in good health. Some clones in this sample may be carry-over from other donors' samples. The CDR3 runs from the conserved cysteine through the conserved F or W.

TRBV5-6	TRBJ2-1	CASSFQGTVGTSRLGQFF
TRBV20-1	TRBJ2-3	CSAKAGGTGDTQYF
TRBV5-1	TRBJ2-1	CASSLEPGLADNEQFF
TRBV5-6	TRBJ1-1	CASTLPGQGEMNTEAFF
TRBV27	TRBJ2-7	CASSLSGSLEQYF
TRBV29-1	TRBJ2-3	CSPSRGGPLRTDTQYF
TRBV4-3	TRBJ1-2	CASSPEVAPSYGYTF
TRBV20-1	TRBJ1-5	CSARIWDTNQPQHF
TRBV28	TRBJ2-2	CASRTGNTGELFF
TRBV20-1	TRBJ2-1	CSAEGQGVEQFF
TRBV7-9	TRBJ2-1	CASSSGTSGGHSYNEQFF
TRBV27	TRBJ2-6	CASSLFPSGANVLTF
TRBV29-1	TRBJ2-2	CSVERDITGTGELFF
TRBV9	TRBJ2-1	CASSVAGGSSYNEQFF
TRBV29-1	TRBJ2-3	CSVVRPTSGLGSDTQYF
TRBV9	TRBJ2-1	CAGSPRGTSTRVDNEQFF